The source of this T cell receptor (beta chain) is a study of T cell responses to AZD1222 COVID-19 vaccine (dated by TCRdb to 2020 to 2022). Background for the entire study: AZD1222 recipients given second doses at about 4 weeks or at about 12 weeks were pooled, since spike-specific TCR depth and breadth were not found to differ between the two schedules. TCR sequencing covered more than 230 trial participants: 207 given two doses of AZD1222 and approximately 26 given two doses of MenACWY control vaccine. Enrollment into the trials was organized by age into subgroups of 18-55, 56-69 and 70-plus years, and those subgroups contained roughly 140, 27 and 60 TCR-sequenced participants, respectively.

For this clone: Its antigen remains unidentified. The sample holds no much larger clone one base away, and base qualities are not on file.

For this chain, trimming is 1 base at the V end and 3 bases at the J end, and the number of junction bases without a gene match is 6. The CDR3 measures 16 amino acids from cysteine to phenylalanine. Only the CDR3 portion is preserved as DNA: 48 bases, with reading frame beginning at the first base. The germline V gene encodes CDR1 LNHDA and CDR2 SQIVND (reference sequence). Read against the paper, the sample's time point label means: baseline before first vaccination. Vaccinee samples came from UK trials COV001 and COV002, including a single-blind randomized controlled phase 2/3 trial of AZD1222 (ChAdOx1 nCoV-19) in healthy adults. For TCRbeta chain sequencing, PBMC samples from trial participants were taken at day 0 and at day 28 after the second dose. Study-level results and caveats: The 56-69-year group was small, and its depth increase did not reach significance, likely because of low power. Conclusions about previously exposed vaccinees are limited because only six or seven AZD1222 recipients were SARS-CoV-2 seropositive at baseline. After two AZD1222 doses, both the breadth and the depth of spike-specific TCRs were significantly higher than at day 0 and than in MenACWY recipients. Reportedly, almost half of the unique spike-specific TCRs recognized epitopes lying outside the regions that are mutated in the B.1.351 and B.1.1.7 variants. CD4 TCRs associated with the vaccine covered the entire spike protein, and the dominant responses were in regions 160-218 and 743-854. Because no samples from the day 14 peak response were available, repertoires could be characterized only after the peak T cell response. Most participants were white British and females outnumbered males, and the authors suggested that clonal diversity may have been underestimated.

The CDR3 regions of human TCRbeta chains were subjected to immunosequencing. As for the authors' bioinformatics: Repertoire TCRs were matched against a reference library of SARS-CoV-2-specific TCRs generated with the MIRA antigen-specificity platform. Breadth was defined as the fraction of unique TCRs that were SARS-CoV-2-associated, and depth was defined as the fraction of total T cells that were SARS-CoV-2-associated. Using the MIRA data, each spike-specific TCR was assigned both to the spike region to which the TCR was reactive and to a CD4 or CD8 class. Log10-transformed breadth and depth values were compared by one-way ANOVA with Sidak's multiple comparisons tests. What TCRdb holds here is the immuneACCESS table cut down to in-frame rearrangements. Part of the clones is not present; checked against another copy, under half of the missing clones reflect an unresolved V gene, and the others are unexplained. The DNA was the basis for D and trimming; V, J and clone size are from that table. This sample comprises approximately 140,000 clones, roughly 92% of them detected only once. The ten largest clones represent 0.95% to 1.5% of the sample.

The source is an adult in good health. This receptor chain uses TRBV19 and TRBJ2-5; 9 bases in the middle match TRBD2. Source: peripheral blood, taken on day 0 of AZD1222 vaccination. The DNA sequence reads TGTGCCAGTAGTATAGGTAGCGGGGGCCCAGAAGAGACCCAGTACTTC. Translated, it reads CASSIGSGGPEETQYF.